The source of this T cell receptor (beta chain) is a study of OX40 agonist ivuxolimab in advanced cancers. Study in general: All patients had ivuxolimab intravenously every 2 weeks at 0.01 to 10 mg/kg. Findings and limits, study-wide: With doses of 0.1-3.0 mg/kg, partial responders showed among the lowest clonal expansion.

This clone was observed once. Its antigen remains unknown. A history of autoimmune disease or systemic immunosuppression excluded patients. Patients had blood sampled at baseline and again on cycle 4 day 1 and cycle 7 day 1. V gave up 6 bases and J gave up 8 bases, with 22 bases separating them. The germline V gene encodes CDR1 SGHTA and CDR2 FQGNSA. CDR3 length: 15 amino acids. Generated by immunoSEQ multiplex PCR, the TCRdb table keeps only in-frame clones and is missing some. The table has under 150,000 clones, roughly 91% seen once. V and J are TRBV7-2 and TRBJ1-2, with D maybe TRBD1 (6 bases). The input for sequencing was CD4+ or CD8+ T cells sorted from blood, taken in a trial of the OX40 agonist ivuxolimab. The TCR was taken from an adult with an advanced solid tumor such as melanoma, head and neck, liver or kidney cancer. In DNA form, the CDR3 reads TGTGCCAGCAGGGAGAACAGGGAGCTACGGGGCGGCTACACCTTC. As protein: CASRENRELRGGYTF. The variable domain in full, with the rest retrieved from reference TRBV7-2 and TRBJ1-2, is GAGVSQSPSNKVTEKGKDVELRCDPISGHTALYWYRQSLGQGLEFLIYFQGNSAPDKSGLPSDRFSAERTGGSVSTLTIQRTQQEDSAVYLCASRENRELRGGYTFGSGTRLTVV.